This paragraph covers one T cell receptor (beta chain) sequence. The protocol was immunoSEQ multiplex PCR, while the TCRdb copy is restricted to in-frame clones and leaves out a portion. The data show tens of thousands of clones, roughly three quarters seen once. This specimen comes from a study of PD-L1 blockade in urothelial cancer. Study-level background: Male sex and bladder-origin urothelial cancer characterized about 90% of the roughly 29 patients.

Time point described: peripheral blood 6 weeks after treatment start. Germline CDR1 is MNHEY and CDR2 is SMNVEV (reference sequence). CDR3 length equals 12 residues. The ends lost 6 bases at V and 3 bases at J; junction bases unmatched: 1. This receptor was taken from a man aged 65 to 85 with urothelial cancer. This specimen consisted of PBMCs, obtained around atezolizumab (anti-PD-L1) treatment. The gene calls are TRBV27 and TRBJ2-7, with TRBD2 identical over 8 bases. CDR3 in amino acids: CASRSGSYEQYF. CDR3 in DNA: TGTGCCAGCAGAAGCGGGAGCTACGAGCAGTACTTC.